The subject of this entry is one T cell receptor (beta chain). The data were produced by immunoSEQ multiplex PCR, yet TCRdb's version contains in-frame clones alone and is incomplete. The sample has 200,000 to 250,000 clones; 86% are singletons. The germline gives CDR1 GTSNPN, CDR2 SVGIG (reference sequence). Trimming removed 1 base at V and 8 bases at J, with 10 bases between. The CDR3 totals 12 residues. This sample stems from a study of blood T cell repertoires in COVID-19. Study as a whole: Nucleic acid was either cDNA or gDNA, and it came from T cells, B-cell-depleted T cells, or PBMCs.

The chain is built from TRBV30 and TRBJ2-3, with D unresolved. The source material was peripheral blood. The clonotype comes from a woman aged 80 or over with COVID-19, enrolled during active disease. CDR3 DNA: TGTGCCTGGAGTGGGGCTTACCCTACGCAGTATTTT. Its translation is CAWSGAYPTQYF.